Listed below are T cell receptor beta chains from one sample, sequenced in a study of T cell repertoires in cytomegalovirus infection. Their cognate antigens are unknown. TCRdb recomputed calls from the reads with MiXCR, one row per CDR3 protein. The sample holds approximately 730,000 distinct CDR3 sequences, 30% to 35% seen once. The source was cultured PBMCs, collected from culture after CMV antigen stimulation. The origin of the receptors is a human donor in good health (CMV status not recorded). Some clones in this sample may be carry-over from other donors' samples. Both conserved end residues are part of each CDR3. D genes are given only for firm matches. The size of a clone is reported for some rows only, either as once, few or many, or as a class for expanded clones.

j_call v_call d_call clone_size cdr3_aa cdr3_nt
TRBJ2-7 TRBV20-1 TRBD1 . CSARGGTGIYEQYF TGCAGTGCTAGAGGCGGGACAGGTATCTACGAGCAGTACTTC
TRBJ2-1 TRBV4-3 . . CASSTRGGAYNEQFF TGCGCCAGCAGCACAAGGGGGGGGGCCTACAATGAGCAGTTCTTC
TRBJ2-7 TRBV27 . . CASSLLGTGPYEQYF TGTGCCAGCAGTTTATTAGGGACGGGGCCCTACGAGCAGTACTTC
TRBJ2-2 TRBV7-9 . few CASSITRITGELFF TGTGCCAGCAGCATAACTAGAATTACCGGGGAGCTGTTTTTT
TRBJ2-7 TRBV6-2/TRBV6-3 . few CASRTATYEQYF TGTGCCAGCCGGACAGCGACCTACGAGCAGTACTTC
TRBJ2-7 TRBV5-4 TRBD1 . CASSSSGQSYEQYF TGTGCCAGCAGCTCATCGGGACAGAGCTACGAGCAGTACTTC
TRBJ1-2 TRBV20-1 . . CSASSDISGDYGYTF TGCAGTGCAAGCTCGGACATTTCGGGCGACTATGGCTACACCTTC
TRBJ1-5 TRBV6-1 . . CASSEPQYSNQPQHF TGTGCCAGCAGTGAACCACAGTATAGCAATCAGCCCCAGCATTTT
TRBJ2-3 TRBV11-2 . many CASSLLGTKSDTQYF TGTGCCAGCAGCCTCCTCGGGACAAAGTCTGATACGCAGTATTTT
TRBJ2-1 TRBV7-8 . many CASSLERDYNEQFF TGTGCCAGCAGTCTCGAAAGGGACTACAATGAGCAGTTCTTC
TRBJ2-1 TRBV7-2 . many CASSSLLGGKNEQFF TGTGCCAGCAGCTCTCTACTAGGCGGGAAAAATGAGCAGTTCTTC
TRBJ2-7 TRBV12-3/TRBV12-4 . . CASSLIGEGYEQYF TGTGCCAGCAGTTTGATCGGGGAAGGGTACGAGCAGTACTTC
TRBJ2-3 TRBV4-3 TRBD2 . CASSQDASGRGADTQYF TGCGCCAGCAGCCAAGATGCTAGCGGGAGGGGGGCAGATACGCAGTATTTT
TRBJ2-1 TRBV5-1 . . CASSNRQASSYNEQFF TGCGCCAGCAGCAACCGACAGGCAAGCTCCTACAATGAGCAGTTCTTC
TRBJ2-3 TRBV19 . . CASSIFWPDTQYF TGTGCCAGTAGTATCTTTTGGCCAGATACGCAGTATTTT
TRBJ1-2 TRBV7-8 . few CASSLEGRARYLNYGYTF TGTGCCAGCAGCTTAGAGGGCAGGGCCCGATACCTTAACTATGGCTACACCTTC
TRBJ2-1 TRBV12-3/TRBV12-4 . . CAKFRGNEQFF TGTGCCAAGTTTCGGGGAAATGAGCAGTTCTTC
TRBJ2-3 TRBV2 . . CASKLRSTDTQYF TGTGCCAGCAAGCTACGTAGCACAGATACGCAGTATTTT
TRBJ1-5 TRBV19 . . CASSINPGWEPQHF TGTGCCAGTAGTATTAATCCAGGGTGGGAGCCCCAGCATTTT
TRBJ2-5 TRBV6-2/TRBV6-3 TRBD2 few CASSQGTSGSETQYF TGTGCCAGCAGTCAAGGGACTAGCGGGAGTGAGACCCAGTACTTC
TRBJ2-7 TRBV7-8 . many CASSRFRDRSYEQYF TGTGCCAGCAGCCGCTTCCGAGACCGCTCCTACGAGCAGTACTTC
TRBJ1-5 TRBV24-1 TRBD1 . CATDDREQPQHF TGTGCCACCGATGACAGGGAACAGCCCCAGCATTTT
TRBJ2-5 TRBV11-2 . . CASGSRSPGGMAQYF TGTGCCAGCGGTTCCCGGTCTCCAGGGGGGATGGCCCAGTACTTC
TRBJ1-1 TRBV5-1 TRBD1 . CASSLGEGTGAFF TGCGCCAGCAGCTTGGGGGAGGGGACAGGAGCTTTCTTT
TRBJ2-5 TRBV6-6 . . CASNPAGAQETQYF TGTGCCAGCAACCCAGCAGGGGCCCAAGAGACCCAGTACTTC
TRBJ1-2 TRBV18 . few CASSPDSRGYTF TGTGCCAGCTCACCAGACAGCCGTGGCTACACCTTC
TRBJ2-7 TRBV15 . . CATSKPGRTYEQYF TGTGCCACCAGCAAGCCAGGGAGGACCTACGAGCAGTACTTC
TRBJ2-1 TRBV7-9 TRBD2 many CASSLSLAGAHNEQFF TGTGCCAGCAGCTTAAGTTTAGCGGGGGCCCACAATGAGCAGTTCTTC
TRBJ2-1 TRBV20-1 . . CSANSGGPYNEQFF TGCAGTGCTAACTCCGGGGGGCCTTACAATGAGCAGTTCTTC
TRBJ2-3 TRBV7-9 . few CASSFPPQAPDTQYF TGTGCCAGCAGCTTCCCACCCCAAGCTCCAGATACGCAGTATTTT
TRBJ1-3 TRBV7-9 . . CASSYRGENTIYF TGTGCCAGCAGCTATAGAGGGGAAAACACCATATATTTT
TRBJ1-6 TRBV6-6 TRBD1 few CAIRQGNSPLHF TGTGCCATAAGACAGGGGAATTCACCCCTCCACTTT
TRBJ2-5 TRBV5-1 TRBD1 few CASSLGQGIGQETQYF TGCGCCAGCAGCCTGGGACAGGGAATCGGACAAGAGACCCAGTACTTC
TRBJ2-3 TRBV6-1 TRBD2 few CALRGGATDTQYF TGTGCCCTTCGGGGGGGGGCCACAGATACGCAGTATTTT
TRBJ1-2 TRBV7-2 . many CASSLAGTNYGYTF TGTGCCAGCAGCTTAGCAGGGACTAACTATGGCTACACCTTC
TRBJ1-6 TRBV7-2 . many CASSSGTWESPLHF TGTGCCAGCAGCTCCGGGACTTGGGAATCACCCCTCCACTTT
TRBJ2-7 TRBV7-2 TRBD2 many CASSLSLAGASYEQYF TGTGCCAGCAGCTTATCGCTAGCGGGAGCCTCCTACGAGCAGTACTTC
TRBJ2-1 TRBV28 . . CASRPPAGQGSYNEQFF TGTGCCAGCAGGCCCCCCGCGGGGCAGGGCTCCTACAATGAGCAGTTCTTC
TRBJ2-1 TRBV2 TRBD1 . CASTLNGGQETNEQFF TGTGCCAGCACCCTGAATGGAGGACAGGAGACCAATGAGCAGTTCTTC
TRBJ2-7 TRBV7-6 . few CASSLAGRTEQYF TGTGCCAGCAGCTTAGCGGGCAGAACCGAGCAGTACTTC
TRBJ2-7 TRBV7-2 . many CASSVRTMPYEQYF TGTGCCAGCAGCGTAAGGACTATGCCCTACGAGCAGTACTTC
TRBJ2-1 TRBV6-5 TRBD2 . CASAGGASSYNEQFF TGTGCCAGTGCGGGGGGGGCGAGCTCCTACAATGAGCAGTTCTTC
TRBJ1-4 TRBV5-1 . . CASSLEPGDEKLFF TGCGCCAGCAGCTTGGAACCGGGTGATGAAAAACTGTTTTTT
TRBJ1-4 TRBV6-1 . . CASRKRDEKLFF TGTGCCAGCAGGAAACGGGATGAAAAACTGTTTTTT
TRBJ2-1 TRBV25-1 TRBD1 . CASSYPGTGVNEQFF TGTGCCAGCAGCTATCCCGGGACAGGGGTGAATGAGCAGTTCTTC
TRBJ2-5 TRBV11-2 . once CASSLLGGGLQETQYF TGTGCCAGCAGCTTGCTAGGAGGGGGTCTCCAAGAGACCCAGTACTTC
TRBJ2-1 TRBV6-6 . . CASNRDRSNEQFF TGTGCCAGCAACCGGGACCGATCGAATGAGCAGTTCTTC
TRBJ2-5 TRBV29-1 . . CSVADYSETQYF TGCAGCGTTGCGGACTATTCGGAGACCCAGTACTTC
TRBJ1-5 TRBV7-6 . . CASSLERGSGNQPQHF TGTGCCAGCAGCTTAGAACGGGGGTCGGGCAATCAGCCCCAGCATTTT
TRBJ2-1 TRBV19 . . CASTHTDSLGQFF TGTGCCAGTACCCACACGGACAGTTTAGGGCAGTTCTTC
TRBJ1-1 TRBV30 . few CAWGYNVNTEAFF TGTGCCTGGGGGTACAACGTGAACACTGAAGCTTTCTTT
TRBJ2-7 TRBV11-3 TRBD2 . CASSFGGVMAEQYF TGTGCCAGCAGCTTTGGGGGGGTGATGGCCGAGCAGTACTTC
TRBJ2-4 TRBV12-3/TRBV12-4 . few CASSFSPFGKNIQYF TGTGCCAGCAGTTTCTCGCCGTTTGGCAAAAACATTCAGTACTTC